This TCR beta chain was retrieved from a study of blood T cell repertoires in COVID-19. Study in general: There were acute and convalescent COVID-19 samples, and they came from the United States, Italy and Spain. Nucleic acid was either cDNA or gDNA, and it came from T cells, B-cell-depleted T cells, or PBMCs.

In the original analysis: Amplification with reference gene primers provided the estimates of nucleated cell counts. The data were produced by immunoSEQ multiplex PCR, yet TCRdb's version contains in-frame clones alone and is incomplete. D and trimming come from the DNA, and the V and J calls and clone size come from that table. This table has 81,000 or so clones, approximately 92% appearing once. Between the trimmed V and J ends, which lost 5 bases and 0 bases, there was a span of 11 bases. Germline V gene lookup returns CDR1 SGHTA and CDR2 FQGNSA. This CDR3 has 15 amino acids. Sequencing was carried out using peripheral blood. V usage is TRBV7-2 and J usage is TRBJ2-1; a possible D gene is TRBD1 (5 bases). This TCR was recovered from a woman between 55 and 75 years old with active COVID-19. The CDR3, as DNA: TGTGCCAGCAGCCAAAAGGGGAACTCCTACAATGAGCAGTTCTTC. It codes for CASSQKGNSYNEQFF.